This T cell receptor beta chain appears in the sequencing data of a study of shared clonotypes between healthy human individuals. Repertoires were generated with immunoSEQ multiplex PCR, while TCRdb's copy carries only in-frame clones and drops some. The table records some 1,600,000 clones, under 99% of them present only once. Germline lookup yields CDR1 WSHSY and CDR2 SAAADI. Trimming removed 1 base from V and 2 bases from J, with 9 bases in between. The CDR3 runs 15 residues. Study findings and constraints: The study's rarefaction showed incomplete sorted-subset sequencing despite large depth.

Note on this clone: What it binds is not known.

Sequenced sample: naive CD4+ T cells sorted from blood. Subset indicated: CD45RA+ positively selected. The chain recombines TRBV10-2 with TRBJ1-5; maybe TRBD1 (5 bases). The receptor was derived from a man under 40 in good health. For the CDR3, the DNA is TGCGCCAGCAGTGAGTTCAGGGAGGGCAATCAGCCCCAGCATTTT. Translating it yields CASSEFREGNQPQHF.